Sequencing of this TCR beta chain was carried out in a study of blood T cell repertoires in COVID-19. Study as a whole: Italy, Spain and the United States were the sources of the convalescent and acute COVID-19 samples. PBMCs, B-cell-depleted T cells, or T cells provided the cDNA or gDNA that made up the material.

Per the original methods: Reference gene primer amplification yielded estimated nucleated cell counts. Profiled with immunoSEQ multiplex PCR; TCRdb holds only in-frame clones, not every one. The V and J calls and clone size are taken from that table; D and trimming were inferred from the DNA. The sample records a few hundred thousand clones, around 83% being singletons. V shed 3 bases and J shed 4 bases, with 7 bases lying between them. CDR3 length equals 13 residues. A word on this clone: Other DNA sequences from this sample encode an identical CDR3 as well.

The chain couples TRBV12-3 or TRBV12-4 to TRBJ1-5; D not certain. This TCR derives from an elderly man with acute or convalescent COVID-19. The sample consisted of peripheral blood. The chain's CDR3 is CASSLTGNQPQHF. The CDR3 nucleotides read TGTGCCAGCAGTTTGACGGGGAATCAGCCCCAGCATTTT.